This TCR beta chain was captured by sequencing in a study of regulatory T cells in long-lasting Graves disease. With 7 bases removed from V and 7 bases from J, the gap between germline ends came to 13 bases. The germline V gene encodes CDR1 SEHNR and CDR2 FQNEAQ (reference sequence). This CDR3 has 13 amino acids. CDR3-region Arm-PCR and iRepertoire HTBI primers produced the TCR beta libraries. TCRdb recomputed calls from the multiplex PCR reads with MiXCR, one row per CDR3 protein. The sample has 350,000 to 500,000 distinct CDR3 sequences, 14% seen once; the top ten hold approximately 15%. Time point in this sample: newly diagnosed GD, antithyroid drugs for less than 3 months. With RNA extracted from PBMCs as input, the TCR library was made. These data were also reused for a study on T cells in Graves' hyperthyroidism and ophthalmopathy.

The chain joins TRBV7-9 to TRBJ2-2, with no clear D. The source was peripheral blood mononuclear cells (PBMCs), collected at new diagnosis, from a patient treated with antithyroid drugs. This clonotype was sampled from a woman aged 50 to 60 with Graves disease. This CDR3 is CASTLEFSGELFF. The CDR3 region has the DNA TGTGCCAGCACCCTAGAGTTCAGCGGGGAGCTGTTTTTT.